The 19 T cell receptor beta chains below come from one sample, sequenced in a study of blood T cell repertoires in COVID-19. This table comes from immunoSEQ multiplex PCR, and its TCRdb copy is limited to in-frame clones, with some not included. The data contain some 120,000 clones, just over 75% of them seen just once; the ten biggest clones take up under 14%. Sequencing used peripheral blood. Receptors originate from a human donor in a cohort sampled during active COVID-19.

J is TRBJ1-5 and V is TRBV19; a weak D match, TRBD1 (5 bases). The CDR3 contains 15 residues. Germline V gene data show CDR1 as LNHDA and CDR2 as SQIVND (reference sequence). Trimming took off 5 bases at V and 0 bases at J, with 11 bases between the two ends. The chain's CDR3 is CASSGGVFSNQPQHF. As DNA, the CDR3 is TGTGCCAGTAGTGGGGGGGTTTTTAGCAATCAGCCCCAGCATTTT. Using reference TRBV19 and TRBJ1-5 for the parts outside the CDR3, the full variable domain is DGGITQSPKYLFRKEGQNVTLSCEQNLNHDAMYWYRQDPGQGLRLIYYSQIVNDFQKGDIAEGYSVSREKKESFPLTVTSAQKNPTAFYLCASSGGVFSNQPQHFGDGTRLSIL.

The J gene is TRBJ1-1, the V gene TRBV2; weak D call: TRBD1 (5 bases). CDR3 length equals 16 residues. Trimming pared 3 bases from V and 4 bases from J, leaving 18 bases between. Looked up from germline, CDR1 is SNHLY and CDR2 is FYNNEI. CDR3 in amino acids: CASSDPAGRDFTEAFF. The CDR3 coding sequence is TGTGCCAGCAGTGATCCGGCAGGGAGGGATTTCACTGAAGCTTTCTTT.

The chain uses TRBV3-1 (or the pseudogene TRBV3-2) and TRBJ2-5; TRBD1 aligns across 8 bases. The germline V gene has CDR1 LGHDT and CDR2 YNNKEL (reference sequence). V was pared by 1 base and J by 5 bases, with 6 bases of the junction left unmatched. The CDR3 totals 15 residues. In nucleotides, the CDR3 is TGTGCCAGCAGCCAAGGCAGGGGGCACGGTGAGACCCAGTACTTC. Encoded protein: CASSQGRGHGETQYF.

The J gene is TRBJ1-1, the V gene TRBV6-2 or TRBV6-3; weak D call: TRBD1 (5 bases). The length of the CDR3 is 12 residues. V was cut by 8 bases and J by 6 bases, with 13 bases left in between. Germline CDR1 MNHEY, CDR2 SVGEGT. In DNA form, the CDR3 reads TGTGCCAGCGGTTGGGGGGGGTCTGAAGCTTTCTTT. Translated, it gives CASGWGGSEAFF.

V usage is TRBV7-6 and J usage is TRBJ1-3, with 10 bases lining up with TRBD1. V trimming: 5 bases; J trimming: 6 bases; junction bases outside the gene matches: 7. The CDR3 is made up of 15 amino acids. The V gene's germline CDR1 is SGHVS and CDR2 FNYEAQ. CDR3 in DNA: TGTGCCAGCAGCCCCCGACAGGGGGCCCAAAACACCATATATTTT. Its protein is CASSPRQGAQNTIYF.

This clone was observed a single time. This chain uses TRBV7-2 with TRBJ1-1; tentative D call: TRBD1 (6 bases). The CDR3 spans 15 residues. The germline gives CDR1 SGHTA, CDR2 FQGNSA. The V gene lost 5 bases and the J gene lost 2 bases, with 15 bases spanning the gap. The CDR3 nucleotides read TGTGCCAGCAGCGGAGGACAGTCGGGAAACACTGAAGCTTTCTTT. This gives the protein CASSGGQSGNTEAFF.

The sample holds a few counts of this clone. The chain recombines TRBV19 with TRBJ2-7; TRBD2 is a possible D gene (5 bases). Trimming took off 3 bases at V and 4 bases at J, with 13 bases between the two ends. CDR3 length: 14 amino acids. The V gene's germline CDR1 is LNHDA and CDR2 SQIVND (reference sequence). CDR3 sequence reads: CASSISGSGYEQYF. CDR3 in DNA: TGTGCCAGTAGTATCTCGGGGTCGGGATACGAGCAGTACTTC.

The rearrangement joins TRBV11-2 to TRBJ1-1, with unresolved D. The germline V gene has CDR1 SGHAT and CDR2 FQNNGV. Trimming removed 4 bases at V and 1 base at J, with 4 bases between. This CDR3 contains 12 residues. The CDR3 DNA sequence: TGTGCCAGCAGCTACACGAACACTGAAGCTTTCTTT. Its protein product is CASSYTNTEAFF. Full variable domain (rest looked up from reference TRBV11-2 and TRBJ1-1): EAGVAQSPRYKIIEKRQSVAFWCNPISGHATLYWYQQILGQGPKLLIQFQNNGVVDDSQLPKDRFSAERLKGVDSTLKIQPAKLEDSAVYLCASSYTNTEAFFGQGTRLTVV.

CDR3 amino acids: CATSDAGGPYEQYF. The CDR3, as DNA: TGTGCCACCAGTGATGCGGGGGGCCCCTACGAGCAGTACTTC. This chain uses TRBV24-1 with TRBJ2-7; TRBD2 agrees at 8 bases. This CDR3 has 14 residues. CDR1 is KGHDR, CDR2 SFDVKD, per germline. The V segment lost 3 bases and the J segment 2 bases; nucleotides outside the gene matches: 2.

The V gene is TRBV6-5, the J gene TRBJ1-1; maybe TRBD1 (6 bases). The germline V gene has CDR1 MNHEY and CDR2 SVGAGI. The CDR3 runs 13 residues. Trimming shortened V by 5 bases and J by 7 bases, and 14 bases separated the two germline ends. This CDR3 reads CASSPLRGNEAFF. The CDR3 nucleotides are TGTGCCAGCAGTCCCCTCAGGGGTAATGAAGCTTTCTTT.

The CDR3 bases are TGCGCCAGCAGCTTGTCGACAGGGTCAACCGGGGAGCTGTTTTTT. Translated: CASSLSTGSTGELFF. This chain connects TRBV5-1 to TRBJ2-2; 7 bases match TRBD1. The V segment lost 1 base and the J segment 5 bases; nucleotides outside the gene matches: 5. Germline-derived CDR1 and CDR2 are SGHRS and YFSETQ. This CDR3 has 15 residues.

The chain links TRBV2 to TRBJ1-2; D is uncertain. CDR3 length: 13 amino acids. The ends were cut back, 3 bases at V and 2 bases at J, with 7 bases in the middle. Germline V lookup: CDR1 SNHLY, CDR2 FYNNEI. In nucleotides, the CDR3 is TGTGCCAGCAGTGAGGAGGGAAACTATGGCTACACCTTC. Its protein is CASSEEGNYGYTF. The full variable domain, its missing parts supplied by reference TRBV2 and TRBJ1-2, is EPEVTQTPSHQVTQMGQEVILRCVPISNHLYFYWYRQILGQKVEFLVSFYNNEISEKSEIFDDQFSVERPDGSNFTLKIRSTKLEDSAMYFCASSEEGNYGYTFGSGTRLTVV.

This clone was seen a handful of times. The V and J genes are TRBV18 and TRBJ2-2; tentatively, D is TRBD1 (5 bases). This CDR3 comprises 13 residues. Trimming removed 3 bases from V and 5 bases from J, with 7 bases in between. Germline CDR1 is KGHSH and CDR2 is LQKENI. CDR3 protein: CASSPSGTGELFF. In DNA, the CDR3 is TGTGCCAGCTCACCCTCAGGGACCGGGGAGCTGTTTTTT. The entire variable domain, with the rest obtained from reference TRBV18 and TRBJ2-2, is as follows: NAGVMQNPRHLVRRRGQEARLRCSPMKGHSHVYWYRQLPEEGLKFMVYLQKENIIDESGMPKERFSAEFPKEGPSILRIQQVVRGDSAAYFCASSPSGTGELFFGEGSRLTVL.

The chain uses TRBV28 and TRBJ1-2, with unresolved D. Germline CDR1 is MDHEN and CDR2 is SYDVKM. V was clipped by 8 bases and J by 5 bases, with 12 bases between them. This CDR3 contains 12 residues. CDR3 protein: CASRPSRYGYTF. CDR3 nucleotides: TGTGCCAGCCGCCCGTCCAGGTATGGCTACACCTTC.

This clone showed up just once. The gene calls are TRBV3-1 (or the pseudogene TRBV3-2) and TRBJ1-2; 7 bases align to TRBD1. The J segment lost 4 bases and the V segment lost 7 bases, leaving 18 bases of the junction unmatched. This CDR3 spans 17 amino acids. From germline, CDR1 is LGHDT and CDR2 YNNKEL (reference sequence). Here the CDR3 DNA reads TGTGCCAGCACCGACCTAAGGACAGGCAACCATGTCTATGGCTACACCTTC. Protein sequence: CASTDLRTGNHVYGYTF.

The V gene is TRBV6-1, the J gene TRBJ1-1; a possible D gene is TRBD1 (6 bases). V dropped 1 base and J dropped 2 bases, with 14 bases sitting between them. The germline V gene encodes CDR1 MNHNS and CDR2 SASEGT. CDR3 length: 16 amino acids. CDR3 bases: TGTGCCAGCAGTGAAGTGAGCACAGGGCCAAACACTGAAGCTTTCTTT. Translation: CASSEVSTGPNTEAFF.

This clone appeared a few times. The CDR3 loop is CAISATGTGYGEQYF. The CDR3 nucleotides are TGTGCCATCAGTGCAACCGGGACAGGGTATGGCGAGCAGTACTTC. The chain recombines TRBV10-3 with TRBJ2-7, with 9 bases that match TRBD1. Germline V gene lookup returns CDR1 ENHRY and CDR2 SYGVKD. V lost 4 bases, J lost 6 bases, and 10 bases stayed unmatched. This CDR3 has 15 residues.

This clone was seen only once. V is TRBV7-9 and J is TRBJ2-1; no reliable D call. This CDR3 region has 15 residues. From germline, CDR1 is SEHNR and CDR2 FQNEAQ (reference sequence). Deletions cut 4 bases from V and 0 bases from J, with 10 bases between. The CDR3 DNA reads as TGTGCCAGCAGCTCGAGAGGTCCCTCCTACAATGAGCAGTTCTTC. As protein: CASSSRGPSYNEQFF.

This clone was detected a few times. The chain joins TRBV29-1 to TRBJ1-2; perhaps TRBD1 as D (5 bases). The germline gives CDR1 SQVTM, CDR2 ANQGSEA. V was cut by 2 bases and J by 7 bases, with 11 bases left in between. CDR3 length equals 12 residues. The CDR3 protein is CSVESGRGGYTF. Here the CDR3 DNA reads TGCAGCGTTGAATCCGGGAGGGGTGGCTACACCTTC. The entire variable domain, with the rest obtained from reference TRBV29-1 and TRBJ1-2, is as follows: SAVISQKPSRDICQRGTSLTIQCQVDSQVTMMFWYRQQPGQSLTLIATANQGSEATYESGFVIDKFPISRPNLTFSTLTVSNMSPEDSSIYLCSVESGRGGYTFGSGTRLTVV.